This T cell receptor (beta chain) was obtained from a study of vaccination and CD4 T cells after COVID-19. Background on the study: Two of the convalescents were Hispanic, and the group consisted of six males and four females. A median of approximately 75 days (range 14 to 241) separated dose two from the taking of post-vaccine samples.

Treatment in this sample: roughly nine-day PBMC culture with coronavirus spike peptide pools or control peptides (ViraFEST assay). An Oncomine TCR Beta short-read assay was used to sequence the DNA from cultured CD4+ T cells. MiXCR was run by TCRdb on the PCR reads, yielding one entry per CDR3 protein. This sample carries about 15,000 distinct CDR3 sequences, around 48% of them seen once, and the ten largest clones take 9% to 15%. This clonotype has more than one count but fewer than ten. Its antigen is unidentified. Material: CD4+ T cells from blood, cultured in vitro. The source of this sequence is a human donor who had recovered from COVID-19.

CDR3: CASSEPLGQGLDTQYF. The CDR3 bases are TGTGCCAGCAGTGAACCTTTGGGACAGGGGTTAGATACGCAGTATTTT. This chain links TRBV25-1 with TRBJ2-3; 10 nucleotides agree with TRBD1. This CDR3 contains 16 residues. Trimming cost V 2 bases and J 5 bases; bases outside gene matches: 7. The germline gives CDR1 MGHDK, CDR2 SYGVNS.